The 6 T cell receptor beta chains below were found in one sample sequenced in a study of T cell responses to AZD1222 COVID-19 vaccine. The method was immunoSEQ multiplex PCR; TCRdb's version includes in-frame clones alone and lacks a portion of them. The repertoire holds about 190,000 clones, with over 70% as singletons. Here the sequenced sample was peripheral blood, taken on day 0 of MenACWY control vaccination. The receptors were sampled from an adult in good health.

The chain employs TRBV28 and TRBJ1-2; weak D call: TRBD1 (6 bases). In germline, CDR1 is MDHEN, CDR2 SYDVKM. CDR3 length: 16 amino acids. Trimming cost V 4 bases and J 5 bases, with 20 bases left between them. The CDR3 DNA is TGTGCCAGCAGTTCGAGCCTCACAGGGCCTCGGTATGGCTACACCTTC. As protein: CASSSSLTGPRYGYTF.

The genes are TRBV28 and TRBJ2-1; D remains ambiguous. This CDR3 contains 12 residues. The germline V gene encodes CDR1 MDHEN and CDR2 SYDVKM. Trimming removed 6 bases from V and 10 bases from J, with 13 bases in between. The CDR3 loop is CASRIGRYEQFF. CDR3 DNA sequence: TGTGCCAGCAGGATAGGTCGCTACGAGCAGTTCTTC.

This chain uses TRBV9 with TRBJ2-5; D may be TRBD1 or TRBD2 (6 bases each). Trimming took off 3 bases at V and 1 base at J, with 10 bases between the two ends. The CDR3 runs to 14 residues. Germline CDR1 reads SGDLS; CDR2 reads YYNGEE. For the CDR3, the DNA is TGTGCCAGCAGCGCAGGGGACTCCCAAGAGACCCAGTACTTC. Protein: CASSAGDSQETQYF.

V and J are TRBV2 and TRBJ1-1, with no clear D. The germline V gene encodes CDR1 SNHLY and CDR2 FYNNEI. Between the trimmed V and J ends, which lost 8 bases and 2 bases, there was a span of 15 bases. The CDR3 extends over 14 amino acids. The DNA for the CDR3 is TGTGCCAGCGCCTTTTCCGCAGGAAACACTGAAGCTTTCTTT. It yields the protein CASAFSAGNTEAFF. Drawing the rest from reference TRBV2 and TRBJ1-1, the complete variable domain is EPEVTQTPSHQVTQMGQEVILRCVPISNHLYFYWYRQILGQKVEFLVSFYNNEISEKSEIFDDQFSVERPDGSNFTLKIRSTKLEDSAMYFCASAFSAGNTEAFFGQGTRLTVV.

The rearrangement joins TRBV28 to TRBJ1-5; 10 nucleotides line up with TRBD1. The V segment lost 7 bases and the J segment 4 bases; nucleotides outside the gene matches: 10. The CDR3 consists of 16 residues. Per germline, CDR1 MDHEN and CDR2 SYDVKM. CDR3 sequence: CASIETGGIGNQPQHF. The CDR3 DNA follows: TGTGCCAGCATAGAGACAGGGGGCATAGGGAATCAGCCCCAGCATTTT.

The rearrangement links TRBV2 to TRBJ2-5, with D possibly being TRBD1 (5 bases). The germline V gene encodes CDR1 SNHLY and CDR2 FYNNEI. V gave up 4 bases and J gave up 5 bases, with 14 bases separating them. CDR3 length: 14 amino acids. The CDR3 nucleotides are TGTGCCAGCAGTGGGGTGGCAGGGCTGGAGACCCAGTACTTC. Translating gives CASSGVAGLETQYF.